The 23 T cell receptor beta chains reported below all come from one sample, sequenced in a study of CD8+CD57+ T cells in acquired aplastic anemia. The template used for profiling TCR beta VDJ and CDR3 was genomic DNA. In TCRdb, the reads were re-called with MiXCR into one record per CDR3 protein. This table has around 400,000 distinct CDR3 sequences, just under 70% appearing once. The sequenced material came from sorted CD4+, CD8+, or CD8+CD57+ T cells (not recorded which) from PBMCs. These receptors were obtained from a human donor in good health, serving as a control.

At least ten counts were recorded for this clonotype. The V gene is TRBV20-1, the J gene TRBJ2-3; D is ambiguous. Germline lookup yields CDR1 DFQATT and CDR2 SNEGSKA (reference sequence). The CDR3 is 11 amino acids. Trimming took 8 bases from V and 3 from J, leaving 9 bases between them. The CDR3 DNA reads TGCAGTATGTACAAGACAGATACGCAGTATTTT. This sequence encodes CSMYKTDTQYF.

In this sample, this clonotype turned up a few times. A single base separates this from a much larger clone, so it may be a read error. The chain links TRBV6-1 to TRBJ1-2; TRBD1 agrees at 7 bases. The CDR3 loop spans 14 amino acids. Trimming at V came to 10 bases and at J to 5 bases, leaving 13 bases not matched to a gene. Per the germline V gene, CDR1 is MNHNS and CDR2 is SASEGT. The CDR3: CATQGGATRYGYTF. CDR3 in DNA: TGTGCCACCCAGGGGGGGGCAACCCGATATGGCTACACCTTC.

Note on this clonotype: Relative to the germline gene, one junction end is altered; a read error may explain this. V and J are TRBV7-7 and TRBJ2-3; 11 bases line up with TRBD2. This CDR3 is built from 15 residues. Germline V gene lookup returns CDR1 SSHAT and CDR2 FNYEAQ (reference sequence). DNA of the CDR3: TGTGCTAGCAGCTTTAGCGGGGGGGGCACAGATACGCAGTATTTT. Residues: CASSFSGGGTDTQYF.

This clonotype was recorded at least ten times. The J gene is TRBJ1-5, the V gene TRBV6-6; 7 bases align to TRBD1. The trim removed 5 bases at V and 0 bases at J, leaving 10 bases unmatched. The CDR3 runs 17 residues. The germline CDR1 and CDR2 sequences are MNHNY and SVGAGI (reference sequence). The CDR3: CASSIAGQRYSNQPQHF. The CDR3 nucleotides are TGTGCCAGCAGTATCGCGGGACAGCGGTATAGCAATCAGCCCCAGCATTTT.

The chain employs TRBV7-3 and TRBJ2-7; 7 positions match TRBD1. The CDR3 covers 14 residues. V was pared by 6 bases and J by 2 bases, with 7 bases of the junction left unmatched. Germline loops: CDR1 SGHTA, CDR2 FQGTGA. CDR3 amino acids: CASSPGTEPYEQYF. In nucleotides, the CDR3 is TGTGCCAGCAGTCCGGGGACAGAGCCCTACGAGCAGTACTTC.

Notes on this clonotype: One end of the junction fails to match germline, which may point to a read error. The J gene is TRBJ2-2, the V gene TRBV5-1; D possibly corresponds to TRBD1 (5 bases). This CDR3 is built from 15 residues. Germline V gene lookup returns CDR1 SGHRS and CDR2 YFSETQ. CDR3 region: CASSLGQGLTGELFF. The CDR3 nucleotides are TGTGCCAGCAGCTTGGGGCAGGGTCTCACCGGGGAGCTGTTTTTT. Filled out from reference TRBV5-1 and TRBJ2-2, the complete variable domain reads KAGVTQTPRYLIKTRGQQVTLSCSPISGHRSVSWYQQTPGQGLQFLFEYFSETQRNKGNFPGRFSGRQFSNSRSEMNVSTLELGDSALYLCASSLGQGLTGELFFGEGSRLTVL.

The V call is TRBV20-1, the J call TRBJ1-2; no reliable D call. V lost 3 bases to trimming and J lost 10 bases, with 15 bases between them. The CDR3 contains 12 residues. Per the germline V gene, CDR1 is DFQATT and CDR2 is SNEGSKA (reference sequence). CDR3 sequence reads: CSASNGPDSYTF. DNA of the CDR3: TGCAGTGCTAGTAACGGACCGGATTCCTACACCTTC.

Written as DNA, the CDR3 is TGCAGTGCTAGACGGGCTACCTCTGGGGCCAACGTCCTGACTTTC. Its translation is CSARRATSGANVLTF. This sequence joins TRBV20-1 and TRBJ2-6; D gene uncertain. V was pared by 2 bases and J by 0 bases, with 8 bases between. The germline V gene has CDR1 DFQATT and CDR2 SNEGSKA (reference sequence). This CDR3 comprises 15 residues.

To note about this clonotype: Compared with germline, one end of the junction differs, possibly owing to a read error. The chain joins TRBV5-1 to TRBJ1-6; D is uncertain. The CDR3 runs to 15 residues. The V gene's germline CDR1 is SGHRS and CDR2 YFSETQ. The CDR3 loop is CASSITSEQYSPLHF. The DNA for the CDR3 is TGTGCCAGCAGCATAACAAGTGAGCAGTATTCACCCCTCCACTTT.

V gene TRBV12-3 or TRBV12-4 combines with J gene TRBJ2-5; D gene unclear. The V end was cut by 6 bases, the J end by 4 bases, with 21 bases between. The CDR3 loop spans 16 amino acids. CDR3: CASSPDLVKGRETQYF. CDR3 nucleotide sequence: TGTGCCAGCAGCCCAGATTTGGTTAAGGGTAGAGAGACCCAGTACTTC.

The gene calls are TRBV20-1 and TRBJ1-1; a possible D gene is TRBD1 (5 bases). CDR3 length: 13 amino acids. V was shortened by 6 bases and J by 1 base, with 12 bases between the two germline ends. Germline CDR1 and CDR2: DFQATT and SNEGSKA (reference sequence). This chain's CDR3 is CSARGESNTEAFF. For the CDR3, the DNA is TGCAGTGCCCGAGGGGAATCGAACACTGAAGCTTTCTTT.

CDR3 coding DNA: TGTGCCAGTACTCCCTGGGAGCGGAACACTGAAGCTTTCTTT. It yields the protein CASTPWERNTEAFF. This rearrangement joins TRBV19 to TRBJ1-1; D remains ambiguous. Per the germline V gene, CDR1 is LNHDA and CDR2 is SQIVND (reference sequence). Deletions cut 7 bases from V and 1 base from J, with 13 bases between. CDR3 size: 14 residues.

The rearrangement joins TRBV4-1 to TRBJ2-6; D possibly corresponds to TRBD1 (5 bases). V was cut by 5 bases and J by 0 bases, with 5 bases left in between. The CDR3 loop spans 14 amino acids. Germline V lookup: CDR1 MGHRA, CDR2 YSYEKL. The CDR3 DNA reads TGCGCCAGCAGCAGGGGCTCTGGGGCCAACGTCCTGACTTTC. This encodes CASSRGSGANVLTF.

Concerning this clonotype: Relative to the germline gene, one junction end is altered; a read error may explain this. V is TRBV7-2 and J is TRBJ1-2, with unresolved D. Per the germline V gene, CDR1 is SGHTA and CDR2 is FQGNSA. The CDR3 spans 14 residues. CDR3 bases: TGTGCCAGCAGCTTAGAGGTGGGAGGTCGTGGCAACACGTTC. It encodes CASSLEVGGRGNTF.

A word on this clonotype: One end of the junction does not line up with germline, which may come from a read error. The V and J genes are TRBV2 and TRBJ2-7, with no clear D. Germline V gene lookup returns CDR1 SNHLY and CDR2 FYNNEI. CDR3 size: 11 residues. The CDR3 nucleotides read TGTGCCAGCAGGCCGGGCTACGGGCAGTACTTC. It specifies CASRPGYGQYF. Filled out from reference TRBV2 and TRBJ2-7, the complete variable domain reads EPEVTQTPSHQVTQMGQEVILRCVPISNHLYFYWYRQILGQKVEFLVSFYNNEISEKSEIFDDQFSVERPDGSNFTLKIRSTKLEDSAMYFCASRPGYGQYFGPGTRLTVT.

On this clonotype itself: Because it lacks the conserved phenylalanine or tryptophan at the end, this CDR3 is likely a read error. The limits of the CDR3 on the DNA are not certain, so only TCRdb's listed CDR3 is given. The chain links TRBV10-3 to TRBJ1-6; TRBD1, the table's D call, was not compared with the DNA. The germline gives CDR1 ENHRY, CDR2 SYGVKD. The CDR3 spans 17 residues, counting both ends. This CDR3 reads CASSDGYRDGENALFGL.

At least ten counts were recorded for this clonotype. The chain couples TRBV20-1 to TRBJ1-1; D possibly corresponds to TRBD1 (5 bases). The ends were cut back, 1 base at V and 11 bases at J, with 17 bases in the middle. This CDR3 is built from 13 residues. The V gene's germline CDR1 is DFQATT and CDR2 SNEGSKA (reference sequence). The CDR3, as DNA: TGCAGTGCTAGAGCCCAATTAGGGGTCTCGGCTTTCTTT. Translating it yields CSARAQLGVSAFF.

Of note for this clonotype: No conserved phenylalanine or tryptophan ends this CDR3, so it is likely a read error. The limits of the CDR3 on the DNA are not certain, so only TCRdb's listed CDR3 is given. The chain couples TRBV7-2 to TRBJ2-3; TRBD1, the table's D call, was not compared with the DNA. Counting both end residues, the CDR3 totals 12 amino acids. Germline CDR1 reads SGHTA; CDR2 reads FQGNSA. This CDR3 reads CASSLHSNQPQH.

The gene calls are TRBV7-2 and TRBJ2-2, with 8 positions matching TRBD1. Germline values: CDR1 SGHTA, CDR2 FQGNSA. CDR3 length equals 15 residues. Trimming took 5 bases from V and 17 from J; bases not matched to a gene: 19. CDR3 region: CASSIYRGLVTNYFF. The CDR3 DNA sequence: TGTGCCAGCAGCATTTACAGGGGGTTGGTGACTAACTATTTTTTT. Together with reference TRBV7-2 and TRBJ2-2, the CDR3 gives the full variable domain: GAGVSQSPSNKVTEKGKDVELRCDPISGHTALYWYRQSLGQGLEFLIYFQGNSAPDKSGLPSDRFSAERTGGSVSTLTIQRTQQEDSAVYLCASSIYRGLVTNYFFGEGSRLTVL.

J is TRBJ1-6 and V is TRBV2; D remains unclear. This CDR3 contains 12 residues. V was cut by 2 bases and J by 11 bases, with 7 bases left in between. Per germline, CDR1 SNHLY and CDR2 FYNNEI. The CDR3 loop reads CASSEYRAPLHF. CDR3 bases: TGTGCCAGCAGTGAATATAGGGCACCCCTCCACTTT. Full variable domain (outside the CDR3, taken from reference TRBV2 and TRBJ1-6): EPEVTQTPSHQVTQMGQEVILRCVPISNHLYFYWYRQILGQKVEFLVSFYNNEISEKSEIFDDQFSVERPDGSNFTLKIRSTKLEDSAMYFCASSEYRAPLHFGNGTRLTVT.

This clonotype was recorded once. The chain links TRBV7-2 to TRBJ2-7; tentative D call: TRBD1 (6 bases). CDR3 size: 14 residues. The V end lost 2 bases, the J end lost 1 base, and 9 bases lay between the germline ends. Germline V gives CDR1 SGHTA, CDR2 FQGNSA. As DNA, the CDR3 is TGTGCCAGCAGCTTAAACGGACAGTCCTACGAGCAGTACTTC. Amino acids: CASSLNGQSYEQYF.

Ten or more counts support this clonotype. The chain links TRBV20-1 to TRBJ2-1; 12 bases map to TRBD2. V lost 3 bases to trimming and J lost 8 bases; unmatched junction nucleotides: 14. CDR3 length equals 17 residues. The germline CDR1 and CDR2 sequences are DFQATT and SNEGSKA (reference sequence). CDR3: CSARRVLAGGPWYEQFF. DNA of the CDR3: TGCAGTGCTAGGAGGGTGCTAGCGGGGGGGCCTTGGTATGAGCAGTTCTTC.

The genes are TRBV7-3 and TRBJ2-3, with 12 bases lining up with TRBD2. The CDR3 consists of 16 residues. The germline V gene encodes CDR1 SGHTA and CDR2 FQGTGA. The junction had 8 bases not matched to a gene; V was cut back by 5 bases and J by 5 bases. CDR3: CASSPPATSGRDTQYF. The DNA for the CDR3 is TGTGCCAGCAGCCCGCCTGCGACTAGCGGGAGAGATACGCAGTATTTT. Drawing the rest from reference TRBV7-3 and TRBJ2-3, the complete variable domain is GAGVSQTPSNKVTEKGKYVELRCDPISGHTALYWYRQSLGQGPEFLIYFQGTGAADDSGLPNDRFFAVRPEGSVSTLKIQRTERGDSAVYLCASSPPATSGRDTQYFGPGTRLTVL.